This T cell receptor (beta chain) emerged from a study of beta chain features in type 1 diabetes. The wider study: Cell yields, gender and age were comparable in patients and healthy donors. Study-wide points: PCR could preferentially amplify shorter templates, alike in patients and controls.

The germline V gene encodes CDR1 MNHEY and CDR2 SMNVEV (reference sequence). V shed 6 bases and J shed 6 bases, with 12 bases lying between them. CDR3 length: 13 amino acids. TCRB transcripts that were expressed got sequenced, as all of the isolated RNA had been reverse transcribed. Assay: immunoSEQ multiplex PCR; the TCRdb copy retains only in-frame clones and omits some. This sample has nearly 350,000 clones, with around 8% found just once. This clone was observed a handful of times. Its antigen is unknown. The chain joins TRBV27 to TRBJ1-5, with D perhaps TRBD1 (5 bases). This sequence was found in a woman under 30 in good health. Material for sequencing was central memory CD4+ T cells from blood. The DNA for the CDR3 is TGTGCCAGCAGCTTGGGGGGTTTTCAGCCCCAGCATTTT. This codes for CASSLGGFQPQHF.